The present T cell receptor beta chain was sequenced within a study of cytomegalovirus exposure and HLA in healthy donors. Regarding the study as a whole: The Asian-associated ancestry cluster reportedly had fewer N-insertions than the roughly 670-donor mean in a later analysis. Previous analysis showed most TCR beta V segments were productive about 87% or about 30% of the time.

For this clone: Its antigen is not identified.

Per germline, CDR1 SGDLS and CDR2 YYNGEE. The V and J ends lost 4 bases and 5 bases, in that order; junction bases with no gene match: 6. CDR3 size: 15 residues. PCR involved 60 Vbeta and 13 Jbeta primers. Assay used: immunoSEQ multiplex PCR; TCRdb lists only in-frame clones, some missing. Among 150,000 to 200,000 clones listed, approximately 59% were seen once. The sequenced sample consisted of PBMCs. The chain carries TRBV9 and TRBJ2-1, with 10 bases that match TRBD2. This receptor was taken from a man in his forties or fifties in good health and CMV-seronegative. DNA of the CDR3: TGTGCCAGCAGCTTCAGAGCGGGAGGGGACAATGAGCAGTTCTTC. Its protein is CASSFRAGGDNEQFF.